What follows are 3 T cell receptor beta chains derived from one specimen sequenced in a study of OX40 agonist ivuxolimab in advanced cancers. Produced via immunoSEQ multiplex PCR; TCRdb's table is partial and in-frame only. The table records around 82,000 clones, 70% to 90% of them present only once. Specimen: CD4+ or CD8+ T cells sorted from blood, collected in a trial of the OX40 agonist ivuxolimab. All receptors derive from an adult with an advanced solid tumor such as melanoma, head and neck, liver or kidney cancer.

The chain couples TRBV10-3 to TRBJ2-3, with TRBD1 identical over 11 bases. The CDR3 is 15 amino acids. With 6 bases clipped from V and 6 bases from J, the junction kept 8 bases outside the gene matches. Looked up from germline, CDR1 is ENHRY and CDR2 is SYGVKD. The CDR3 here is CAIREGTGGEDTQYF. The CDR3 region has the DNA TGTGCCATCAGGGAGGGGACAGGGGGTGAGGATACGCAGTATTTT.

V usage is TRBV28 and J usage is TRBJ2-7; 8 bases map to TRBD1. The CDR3 length is 13 residues. The germline gives CDR1 MDHEN, CDR2 SYDVKM. After removal of 7 bases from V and 5 bases from J, the junction contained 7 bases not matched to a gene. The CDR3 sequence: CASMRQGSNEQYF. CDR3 nucleotides: TGTGCCAGCATGCGACAGGGGAGCAACGAGCAGTACTTC.

With respect to this clone: Other DNA sequences from this sample encode an identical CDR3 as well. The chain links TRBV9 to TRBJ1-2; tentatively, D is TRBD1 (6 bases). V lost 0 bases and J 4 bases, leaving 10 bases between the germline ends. The length of the CDR3 is 14 residues. CDR1 is SGDLS, CDR2 YYNGEE, per germline. CDR3 residues: CASSVGGRGYGYTF. CDR3 bases: TGTGCCAGCAGCGTAGGGGGCAGGGGCTATGGCTACACCTTC.